Shown below are 21 T cell receptor beta chains from a single sample sequenced in a study of regulatory T cells in long-lasting Graves disease. Arm-PCR of CDR3 regions with iRepertoire HTBI primers generated TCR beta libraries. TCRdb reanalysed the multiplex PCR reads using MiXCR and keeps one entry per CDR3 protein. Of 650,000 to 700,000 distinct CDR3 sequences in the sample, 25% to 30% were seen once. Time point here: persistent/refractory GD, antithyroid drugs over 5 years with positive TRAb. Researchers made the TCR library from RNA that was extracted from PBMCs. The sequencing used peripheral blood mononuclear cells (PBMCs), collected when the disease was refractory, from a patient treated with antithyroid drugs. The receptors were gathered from a female donor with Graves disease.

The V call is TRBV3-1, the J call TRBJ1-1; D gene uncertain. The CDR3 totals 14 residues. Trimming removed 2 bases from V and 10 bases from J, with 17 bases in between. Germline loops: CDR1 LGHDT, CDR2 YNNKEL (reference sequence). In nucleotides, the CDR3 is TGTGCCAGCAGCCAATGGACGGGCACCGTCGGAGCTTTCTTT. Protein product: CASSQWTGTVGAFF. Full variable domain (outside the CDR3, taken from reference TRBV3-1 and TRBJ1-1): DTAVSQTPKYLVTQMGNDKSIKCEQNLGHDTMYWYKQDSKKFLKIMFSYNNKELIINETVPNRFSPKSPDKAHLNLHINSLELGDSAVYFCASSQWTGTVGAFFGQGTRLTVV.

In this sample, this clonotype turned up many times. The chain employs TRBV27 and TRBJ2-7; no definite D call. The CDR3 sequence is 13 residues long. V was pared by 6 bases and J by 2 bases, with 11 bases between. Germline CDR1 is MNHEY and CDR2 is SMNVEV (reference sequence). CDR3 loop: CASSAGGPYEQYF. Written as DNA, the CDR3 is TGTGCCAGCAGCGCAGGTGGACCCTACGAGCAGTACTTC.

The V call is TRBV6-1, the J call TRBJ1-2, with unresolved D. The CDR3 has 13 amino acids. Germline CDR1 MNHNS, CDR2 SASEGT. V dropped 1 base and J dropped 4 bases, with 7 bases sitting between them. This CDR3 reads CASSEEMAYGYTF. CDR3 nucleotides: TGTGCCAGCAGTGAAGAAATGGCCTATGGCTACACCTTC.

The table lists this clonotype with a few counts. This chain joins TRBV2 and TRBJ1-6; TRBD1 might be the D (5 bases). Trimming left V 7 bases short and J 1 base short, with 14 bases between. Germline CDR1 SNHLY, CDR2 FYNNEI. The CDR3 extends over 16 amino acids. The CDR3 spells CASTLRGNSYNSPLHF. As DNA, the CDR3 is TGTGCCAGCACCCTACGGGGGAATTCCTATAATTCACCCCTCCACTTT.

Comment on this clonotype: A read error may be the cause here, since a much bigger clone is one base away. The rearrangement links TRBV6-2 or TRBV6-3 to TRBJ1-1; 7 bases map to TRBD1. This CDR3 comprises 13 residues. Germline CDR1 reads MNHEY; CDR2 reads SVGEGT. The V segment lost 6 bases and the J segment 4 bases; nucleotides outside the gene matches: 5. CDR3 in DNA: TGTGCCAGCAGGAGGGGGCCCACCACTGAAGCTTTCTTT. Protein: CASRRGPTTEAFF.

The rearrangement links TRBV29-1 to TRBJ2-5; 8 nucleotides align to TRBD1. The CDR3 has 12 amino acids. Germline loops: CDR1 SQVTM, CDR2 ANQGSEA. V was clipped by 7 bases and J by 3 bases; unmatched bases: 4. The CDR3 region is CSGRTGKETQYF. CDR3 bases: TGCAGCGGCCGGACAGGGAAAGAGACCCAGTACTTC.

The chain uses TRBV18 and TRBJ1-5; 7 nucleotides agree with TRBD1. Losses at the gene ends were 6 bases for V and 7 bases for J; bases not matched to a gene: 12. The germline V gene encodes CDR1 KGHSH and CDR2 LQKENI. CDR3 length equals 15 residues. In DNA form, the CDR3 reads TGTGCCAGCTCGCCAAGACAGGGCGGAAGGCAGCCCCAGCATTTT. Its translation is CASSPRQGGRQPQHF.

This clonotype was found many times. The CDR3 loop is CATSRGDETQYF. The CDR3 DNA sequence: TGTGCCACCAGCAGAGGGGACGAGACCCAGTACTTC. The J gene is TRBJ2-5, the V gene TRBV15; D may match TRBD1 or TRBD2 (5 bases each). CDR3 length equals 12 residues. Germline-derived CDR1 and CDR2 are LNHNV and YYDKDF (reference sequence). Trimming took off 1 base at V and 5 bases at J, with 5 bases between the two ends.

Ten or more counts support this clonotype. The V gene is TRBV28, the J gene TRBJ2-7, with 10 bases matching TRBD2. This CDR3 contains 18 residues. Germline CDR1 and CDR2: MDHEN and SYDVKM. J gave up 0 bases and V 5 bases, and 13 bases lay outside the gene matches. For the CDR3, the DNA is TGTGCCAGCAGTCCGCCCTCAGTAGCGGGAGGATTCTCCTACGAGCAGTACTTC. It specifies CASSPPSVAGGFSYEQYF.

This clonotype appeared a few times. The chain joins TRBV14 to TRBJ2-5; D is undetermined. The ends were cut back, 0 bases at V and 5 bases at J, with 7 bases in the middle. The germline V gene has CDR1 SGHDN and CDR2 FVKESK. The CDR3 is 13 amino acids. CDR3 amino acids: CASSQDARETQYF. The CDR3 DNA follows: TGTGCCAGCAGCCAAGATGCCCGCGAGACCCAGTACTTC.

The chain employs TRBV5-1 and TRBJ1-5, with unresolved D. The CDR3 sequence is 14 residues long. Trimming removed 0 bases at V and 4 bases at J, with 8 bases between. Germline CDR1 SGHRS, CDR2 YFSETQ. The chain's CDR3 is CASSLGEPNQPQHF. CDR3 coding DNA: TGCGCCAGCAGCTTGGGAGAACCAAATCAGCCCCAGCATTTT.

This chain connects TRBV15 to TRBJ1-1, with no clear D. The ends were cut back, 0 bases at V and 4 bases at J, with 15 bases in the middle. The CDR3 has 16 amino acids. Germline CDR1 is LNHNV and CDR2 is YYDKDF (reference sequence). The CDR3 DNA reads TGTGCCACCAGCAGAGATCGGCGAGTCTATGGCACTGAAGCTTTCTTT. Amino acid sequence: CATSRDRRVYGTEAFF.

This chain joins TRBV7-9 and TRBJ2-7; 7 positions match TRBD2. Germline V CDR1 and CDR2: SEHNR, FQNEAQ (reference sequence). Losses at the gene ends were 5 bases for V and 3 bases for J; bases not matched to a gene: 13. The CDR3 has 16 residues. CDR3 DNA sequence: TGTGCCAGCAGCCCCTGGGCGGGAGCGCCACTCTACGAGCAGTACTTC. Translation gives CASSPWAGAPLYEQYF.

The V and J genes are TRBV27 and TRBJ1-5; 10 bases match TRBD1. Per germline, CDR1 MNHEY and CDR2 SMNVEV (reference sequence). The CDR3 spans 16 residues. With 6 bases clipped from V and 5 bases from J, the junction kept 10 bases outside the gene matches. The CDR3 DNA sequence: TGTGCCAGCAGATCCGGGACAGGGGCCTCACATCAGCCCCAGCATTTT. Protein sequence: CASRSGTGASHQPQHF.

The V and J genes are TRBV29-1 and TRBJ1-2, with TRBD1 as a possible D gene (6 bases). Trimming stripped 4 bases from V and 4 bases from J, with 10 bases between. The CDR3 sequence is 12 residues long. Per germline, CDR1 SQVTM and CDR2 ANQGSEA. The CDR3 region is CSVGGGSYGYTF. DNA of the CDR3: TGCAGCGTTGGGGGGGGCTCCTATGGCTACACCTTC. The whole variable domain, remainder taken from reference TRBV29-1 and TRBJ1-2, is SAVISQKPSRDICQRGTSLTIQCQVDSQVTMMFWYRQQPGQSLTLIATANQGSEATYESGFVIDKFPISRPNLTFSTLTVSNMSPEDSSIYLCSVGGGSYGYTFGSGTRLTVV.

The J gene is TRBJ1-1, the V gene TRBV20-1; D ambiguous. The V end lost 3 bases, the J end lost 8 bases, and 10 bases lay between the germline ends. CDR1 is DFQATT, CDR2 SNEGSKA, per germline (reference sequence). CDR3 length equals 11 residues. CDR3 in DNA: TGCAGTGCTAGGAAAAGGGTGGAAGCTTTCTTT. Amino acids: CSARKRVEAFF.

Note on this clonotype: Germline and junction disagree at one end, which may indicate a read error. The chain joins TRBV20-1 to TRBJ2-7; 10 positions agree with TRBD2. Germline V gene data show CDR1 as DFQATT and CDR2 as SNEGSKA (reference sequence). The CDR3 sequence is 14 residues long. The CDR3 bases are TGCAGTGCCCCTGTACTAGCGGGGTCCTGCGAGCAGTACTTC. Encoded protein: CSAPVLAGSCEQYF.

V is TRBV6-2 or TRBV6-3 and J is TRBJ1-3; D is unresolved. Germline CDR1 is MNHEY and CDR2 is SVGEGT. The length of the CDR3 is 12 residues. Trimming removed 5 bases from V and 5 bases from J, with 7 bases in between. CDR3 sequence (DNA): TGTGCCAGCAGTGCAACTAGAAACACCATATATTTT. This gives the protein CASSATRNTIYF.

This clonotype was seen a handful of times. For the CDR3, the DNA is TGTGCTAGTGGTGTGGCTTACTATGGCTACACCTTC. This translates into CASGVAYYGYTF. V is TRBV12-5 and J is TRBJ1-2; D remains unclear. CDR3 length equals 12 residues. Germline CDR1 and CDR2: LGHNT and FRNRAP. V was cut by 5 bases and J by 3 bases, with 7 bases left in between.

This clonotype was counted a few times. The rearrangement links TRBV11-2 to TRBJ2-2; 7 bases fit TRBD2. Germline CDR1 and CDR2: SGHAT and FQNNGV. Losses at the gene ends were 5 bases for V and 2 bases for J; bases not matched to a gene: 11. This CDR3 has 17 amino acids. This chain's CDR3 is CASSTTGGLDNTGELFF. The DNA for the CDR3 is TGTGCCAGCAGCACCACGGGGGGTCTGGATAACACCGGGGAGCTGTTTTTT.

This clonotype was picked up many times. The chain recombines TRBV7-8 with TRBJ1-1; a weak D match, TRBD1 (5 bases). Trimming left V 4 bases short and J 0 bases short, with 18 bases between. The CDR3 runs 17 residues. The germline V gene has CDR1 SGHVS and CDR2 FQNEAQ. CDR3 loop: CASSYPAWGGMNTEAFF. As DNA, the CDR3 is TGTGCCAGCAGCTACCCCGCGTGGGGCGGAATGAACACTGAAGCTTTCTTT.